This record looks at one T cell receptor beta chain sequence and its context. Its specificity is not known. The method was immunoSEQ multiplex PCR; TCRdb's version includes in-frame clones alone and lacks a portion of them. The table includes some 50,000 clones, roughly 86% detected once. The sample belongs to a study of radiotherapy plus CTLA-4 blockade in lung cancer. Broader study findings: Clones of tumor-derived TCRs expanded in blood after radiotherapy plus ipilimumab.

Between the trimmed V and J ends, which lost 2 bases and 5 bases, there was a span of 14 bases. This CDR3 is built from 15 residues. In germline, CDR1 is SGHTA, CDR2 FQGTGA. The clonotype comes from a human donor with non-small cell lung cancer whose response to radiotherapy plus ipilimumab could not be evaluated. The V gene is TRBV7-3, the J gene TRBJ2-3; a weak D match, TRBD2 (6 bases). This specimen was peripheral blood, taken from a patient treated with radiotherapy plus ipilimumab. CDR3 DNA sequence: TGTGCCAGCAGCTTAGGGGGGAGCTTTGGAGATACGCAGTATTTT. It specifies CASSLGGSFGDTQYF.